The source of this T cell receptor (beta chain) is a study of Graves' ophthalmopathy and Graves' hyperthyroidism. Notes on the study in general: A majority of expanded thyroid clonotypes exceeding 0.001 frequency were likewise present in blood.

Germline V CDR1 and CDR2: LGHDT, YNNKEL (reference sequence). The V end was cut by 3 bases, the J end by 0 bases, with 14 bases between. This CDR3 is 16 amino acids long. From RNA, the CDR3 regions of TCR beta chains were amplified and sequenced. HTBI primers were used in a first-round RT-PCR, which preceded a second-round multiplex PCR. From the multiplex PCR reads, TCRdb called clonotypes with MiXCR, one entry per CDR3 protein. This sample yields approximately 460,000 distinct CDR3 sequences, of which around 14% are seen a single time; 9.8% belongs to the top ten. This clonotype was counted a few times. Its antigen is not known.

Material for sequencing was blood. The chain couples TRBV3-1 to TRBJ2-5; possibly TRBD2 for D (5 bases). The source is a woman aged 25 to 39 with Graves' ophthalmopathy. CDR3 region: CASSHLSSTYQETQYF. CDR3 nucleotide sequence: TGTGCCAGCAGCCATCTATCTAGCACGTACCAAGAGACCCAGTACTTC.